A selection of T cell receptor beta chains follows, all from one sample in a study of cytomegalovirus exposure and HLA in healthy donors. The table came from immunoSEQ multiplex PCR; TCRdb's copy has only in-frame clones and leaves some out. The profile covers approximately 40,000 clones, with 66% appearing a single time and roughly 18% taken by the ten largest. Sequencing was carried out using PBMCs. Source of these receptors: a man in his fifties or sixties in good health and CMV-seropositive. Both conserved end residues are part of each CDR3. A D gene is named only where the DNA matches it firmly. Expanded clones get a size class; other rows say once, few or many, or leave the size out.

TRBV6-6	-	-	TRBJ2-5	TGTGCCAGCAGGCGATTCGATCAAGAGACCCAGTACTTC	CASRRFDQETQYF
TRBV11-1	few	-	TRBJ2-7	TGTGCCAGCAGCCGGCGGGACAGATCCTACGAGCAGTACTTC	CASSRRDRSYEQYF
TRBV29-1	once	-	TRBJ2-7	TGCAGCGCTGGACAGCTCGCATACGAGCAGTACTTC	CSAGQLAYEQYF
TRBV30	-	-	TRBJ1-2	TGTGCCTGGAGCCCACAGGGAAACTATGGCTACACCTTC	CAWSPQGNYGYTF
TRBV4-2	-	TRBD2	TRBJ2-5	TGTGCCAGCAGCCTCCTCGGGGGGGAGACCCAGTACTTC	CASSLLGGETQYF
TRBV7-2	-	TRBD1	TRBJ2-7	TGTGCCAGCAGCTTACATGGGACAGGGGTCGAGCAGTACTTC	CASSLHGTGVEQYF
TRBV10-1	-	-	TRBJ2-1	TGCGCCAGCAGTGTACGGACGTCGGGGGAGCAGTTCTTC	CASSVRTSGEQFF
TRBV7-2	-	-	TRBJ1-2	TGTGCCAGCAGCTTAGATGGGACGGGGGACTATGGCTACACCTTC	CASSLDGTGDYGYTF
TRBV7-5	-	-	TRBJ1-2	TGTGTCAGAAGCCCCGGGGTGGAGGAGGGCTACACCTTC	CVRSPGVEEGYTF
TRBV7-2	-	-	TRBJ2-3	TGTGCCAGCAGCGTCGGACTGGTCTCGGGTACGCAGTATTTT	CASSVGLVSGTQYF
TRBV4-1	-	TRBD1	TRBJ2-3	TGCGCCAGCAGCCAAGATACAGGGGTCGGAGATACGCAGTATTTT	CASSQDTGVGDTQYF
TRBV30	-	-	TRBJ1-2	TGTGCCTGGAGTGTTGAGGCCAACTATGGCTACACCTTC	CAWSVEANYGYTF
TRBV20-1	-	-	TRBJ2-7	TGCAGTGCTAGGACAGGACGCGAGCAGTACTTC	CSARTGREQYF
TRBV6-1	-	-	TRBJ2-5	TGTGCCAGCAGGGAGCAGGGGCAGGCCCAGTACTTC	CASREQGQAQYF
TRBV7-9	-	-	TRBJ2-7	TGTGCCAGCAGCTTGCCTAGCTCCTACGAGCAGTACTTC	CASSLPSSYEQYF
TRBV7-9	medium-sized	-	TRBJ1-1	TGTGCCAGCAGCTCGGTACAGGTGAACACTGAAGCTTTCTTT	CASSSVQVNTEAFF
TRBV18	-	TRBD1	TRBJ1-1	TGTGCCAGCTCACCGGGGGACAGGGGGACTGAAGCTTTCTTT	CASSPGDRGTEAFF
TRBV7-2	-	-	TRBJ1-1	TGTGCCAGCAGCTTAGTTACAGGGCCACCTCCAATGAACACTGAAGCTTTCTTT	CASSLVTGPPPMNTEAFF
TRBV7-8	once	-	TRBJ2-1	TGTGCCAGCAGCGAGGGGGAAGGGCAGTTCTTC	CASSEGEGQFF
TRBV6-5	-	TRBD1	TRBJ2-7	TGTGCCAGCAGTCGGGACAGCCCTAACTACGAGCAGTACTTC	CASSRDSPNYEQYF
TRBV6-5	-	TRBD1	TRBJ2-7	TGTGCCAGCAGTTACTCGGCAGGGGGTGGTTACGAGCAGTACTTC	CASSYSAGGGYEQYF
TRBV7-2	-	-	TRBJ1-2	TGTGCCAGCAGCTTAGGGCCAGTCTATGGCTACACCTTC	CASSLGPVYGYTF
TRBV29-1	-	TRBD1	TRBJ1-1	TGCAGCGTTGAAGGACAGGGGGTCGGGAACACTGAAGCTTTCTTT	CSVEGQGVGNTEAFF
TRBV14	-	TRBD1	TRBJ1-1	TGTGCCAGCAGCCCCTTCGGGACAGGGGGCACTGAAGCTTTCTTT	CASSPFGTGGTEAFF
TRBV7-2	-	-	TRBJ2-3	TGTGCCAGCAGCTCCTACGAGGATACGCAGTATTTT	CASSSYEDTQYF
TRBV7-9	-	-	TRBJ1-1	TGTGCCAGCAGCTTTTCCGGGGGGGGCACTGAAGCTTTCTTT	CASSFSGGGTEAFF
TRBV7-2	few	TRBD1	TRBJ1-6	TGTGCCAGCAGCTTAGTACAACAGGGGCTTTCCCCCCTCCACTTT	CASSLVQQGLSPLHF
TRBV6-1	few	-	TRBJ2-3	TGTGCCAGCAGTGAATCCCCAGAAACAGATACGCAGTATTTT	CASSESPETDTQYF
TRBV4-2	-	-	TRBJ1-1	TGTGCCAGCAGCCGTTCACCCGCAGGGAACACTGAAGCTTTCTTT	CASSRSPAGNTEAFF
TRBV6-1	-	TRBD1	TRBJ2-7	TGTGCCGGACGATCTGGACAGGGGGAAATGAACGAGCAGTACTTC	CAGRSGQGEMNEQYF
TRBV18	-	TRBD1	TRBJ2-7	TGTGCCAGCTCACCTGCGGGACAGGGGGCGTACGAGCAGTACTTC	CASSPAGQGAYEQYF
TRBV29-1	-	TRBD1	TRBJ1-2	TGCAGCGCTTCTGCTCAGGGACAGGGGTATGGCTACACCTTC	CSASAQGQGYGYTF
TRBV10-3	-	-	TRBJ1-2	TGTGCCATCAGTGGGACAGACTATGGCTACACCTTC	CAISGTDYGYTF
TRBV5-1	few	-	TRBJ1-4	TGCGCCAGCAGCTTCCAGGGAATGGATGAAAAACTGTTTTTT	CASSFQGMDEKLFF
TRBV6-4	-	TRBD2	TRBJ2-1	TGTGCCAGCAGCCCCGGGACTAGCGGGGGGGCCAATGAGCAGTTCTTC	CASSPGTSGGANEQFF
TRBV7-2	-	-	TRBJ2-1	TGTGCCAGCAGCTTAGCGACGACAGCACTCCTTAACAATGAGCAGTTCTTC	CASSLATTALLNNEQFF
TRBV6-5	few	-	TRBJ1-3	TGTGCCAGCAGTTACTCGGACTTATCTTCAGGAAACACCATATATTTT	CASSYSDLSSGNTIYF
TRBV18	once	-	TRBJ2-3	TGTGCCAGCTCACCAGACAGGACGAACCCCGATACGCAGTATTTT	CASSPDRTNPDTQYF
TRBV2	-	TRBD1	TRBJ2-2	TGTGCCAGCAGTGAGAGGACAGGGAAGGTCGGGGAGCTGTTTTTT	CASSERTGKVGELFF
TRBV5-6	-	-	TRBJ1-1	TGTGCCAGCAGCTTGGTTCGGGGGGGTTGGAACACTGAAGCTTTCTTT	CASSLVRGGWNTEAFF
TRBV7-7	-	-	TRBJ2-1	TGTGCCAGCAGCTCCCGCCCAGGAGGGAATGAGCAGTTCTTC	CASSSRPGGNEQFF
TRBV7-2	-	-	TRBJ1-1	TGTGCCAGCAGCTCCCCCCGGGATAGAGGCACTGAAGCTTTCTTT	CASSSPRDRGTEAFF